The present T cell receptor (beta chain) was sequenced within a study of T cell changes during pregnancy in multiple sclerosis. CDR1 is SGHRS and CDR2 is YFSETQ in the germline V gene. The ends lost 5 bases at V and 5 bases at J; junction bases unmatched: 7. The CDR3 covers 13 residues. Sequencing was performed with immunoSEQ multiplex PCR; in TCRdb, only in-frame clones are kept and a portion is missing. The table records 100,000 or so clones, about 90% of them present only once. This chain joins TRBV5-1 and TRBJ2-7, with 7 bases aligning to TRBD1. The sequencing used peripheral blood, collected in the second trimester of pregnancy. The receptor was derived from a female donor with multiple sclerosis, enrolled in a pregnancy study. The CDR3 sequence is CASRRDRVDEQYF. The CDR3 coding sequence is TGCGCCAGCAGACGAGACAGGGTCGACGAGCAGTACTTC.